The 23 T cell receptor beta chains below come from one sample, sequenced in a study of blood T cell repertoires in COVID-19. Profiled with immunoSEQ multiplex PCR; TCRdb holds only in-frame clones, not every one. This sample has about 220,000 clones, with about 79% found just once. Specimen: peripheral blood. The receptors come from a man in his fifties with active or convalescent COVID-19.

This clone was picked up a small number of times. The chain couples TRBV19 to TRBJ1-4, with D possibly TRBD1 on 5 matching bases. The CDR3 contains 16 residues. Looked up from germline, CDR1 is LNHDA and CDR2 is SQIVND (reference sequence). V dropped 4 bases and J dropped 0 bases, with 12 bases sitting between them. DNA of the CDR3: TGTGCCAGTAGTACAGGGATCAGAGCAACTAATGAAAAACTGTTTTTT. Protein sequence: CASSTGIRATNEKLFF. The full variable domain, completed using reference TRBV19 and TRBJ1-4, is DGGITQSPKYLFRKEGQNVTLSCEQNLNHDAMYWYRQDPGQGLRLIYYSQIVNDFQKGDIAEGYSVSREKKESFPLTVTSAQKNPTAFYLCASSTGIRATNEKLFFGSGTQLSVL.

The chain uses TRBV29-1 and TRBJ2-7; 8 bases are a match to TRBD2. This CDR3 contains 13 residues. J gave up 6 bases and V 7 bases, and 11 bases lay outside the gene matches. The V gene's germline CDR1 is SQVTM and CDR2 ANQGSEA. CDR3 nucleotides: TGCAGCGCCACCCGGGGGGGACTTGGCGAGCAGTACTTC. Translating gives CSATRGGLGEQYF.

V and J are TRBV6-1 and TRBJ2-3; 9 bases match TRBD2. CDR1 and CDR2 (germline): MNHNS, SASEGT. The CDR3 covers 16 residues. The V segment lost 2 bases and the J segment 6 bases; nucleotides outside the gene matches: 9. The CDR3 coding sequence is TGTGCCAGCAGTGAAATCTCCGGGACTAGCCATGATACGCAGTATTTT. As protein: CASSEISGTSHDTQYF.

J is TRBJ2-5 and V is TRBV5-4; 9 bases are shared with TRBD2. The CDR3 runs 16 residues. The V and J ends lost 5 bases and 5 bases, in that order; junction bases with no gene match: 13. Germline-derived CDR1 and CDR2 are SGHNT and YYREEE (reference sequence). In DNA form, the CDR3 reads TGTGCCAGCAGAAGGGGAGCGGGAGGTGTGTTGGAGACCCAGTACTTC. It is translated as CASRRGAGGVLETQYF.

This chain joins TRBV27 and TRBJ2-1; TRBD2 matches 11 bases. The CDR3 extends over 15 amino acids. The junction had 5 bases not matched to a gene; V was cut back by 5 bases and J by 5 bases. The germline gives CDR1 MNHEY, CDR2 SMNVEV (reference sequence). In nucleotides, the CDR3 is TGTGCCAGCAGTCCAGCGGGACTAGCGGACAATGAGCAGTTCTTC. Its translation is CASSPAGLADNEQFF.

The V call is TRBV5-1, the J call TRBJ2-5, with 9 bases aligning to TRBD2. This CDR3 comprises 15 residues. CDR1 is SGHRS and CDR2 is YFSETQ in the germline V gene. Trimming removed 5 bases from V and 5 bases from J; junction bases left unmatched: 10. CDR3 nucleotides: TGCGCCAGCAGGCATAAAGCGGGGGGTAGGGAGACCCAGTACTTC. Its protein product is CASRHKAGGRETQYF. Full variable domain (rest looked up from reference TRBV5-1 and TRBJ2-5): KAGVTQTPRYLIKTRGQQVTLSCSPISGHRSVSWYQQTPGQGLQFLFEYFSETQRNKGNFPGRFSGRQFSNSRSEMNVSTLELGDSALYLCASRHKAGGRETQYFGPGTRLLVL.

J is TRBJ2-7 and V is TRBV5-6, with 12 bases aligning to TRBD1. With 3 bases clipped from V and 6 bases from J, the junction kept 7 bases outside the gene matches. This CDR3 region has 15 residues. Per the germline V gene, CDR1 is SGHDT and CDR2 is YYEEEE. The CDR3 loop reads CASSSPGQGAVEQYF. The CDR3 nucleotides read TGTGCCAGCAGCTCACCGGGACAGGGGGCGGTCGAGCAGTACTTC.

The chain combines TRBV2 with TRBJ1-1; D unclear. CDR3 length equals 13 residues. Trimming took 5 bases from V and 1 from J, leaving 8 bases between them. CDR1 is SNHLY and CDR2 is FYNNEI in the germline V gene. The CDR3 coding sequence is TGTGCCAGCAGTATCGAGGGGAACACTGAAGCTTTCTTT. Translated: CASSIEGNTEAFF. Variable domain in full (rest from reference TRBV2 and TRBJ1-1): EPEVTQTPSHQVTQMGQEVILRCVPISNHLYFYWYRQILGQKVEFLVSFYNNEISEKSEIFDDQFSVERPDGSNFTLKIRSTKLEDSAMYFCASSIEGNTEAFFGQGTRLTVV.

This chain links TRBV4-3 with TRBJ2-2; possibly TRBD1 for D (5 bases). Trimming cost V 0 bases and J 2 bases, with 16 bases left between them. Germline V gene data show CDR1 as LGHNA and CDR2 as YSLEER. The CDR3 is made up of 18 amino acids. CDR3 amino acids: CASSQEGHRPINTGELFF. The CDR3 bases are TGCGCCAGCAGCCAAGAAGGTCACAGGCCCATAAACACCGGGGAGCTGTTTTTT.

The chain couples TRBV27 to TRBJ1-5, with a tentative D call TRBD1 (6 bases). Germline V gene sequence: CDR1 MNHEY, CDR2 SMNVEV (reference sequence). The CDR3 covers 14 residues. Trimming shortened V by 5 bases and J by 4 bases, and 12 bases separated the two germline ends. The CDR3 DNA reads TGTGCCAGCAGTATGGACAGTCCTAATCAGCCCCAGCATTTT. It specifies CASSMDSPNQPQHF.

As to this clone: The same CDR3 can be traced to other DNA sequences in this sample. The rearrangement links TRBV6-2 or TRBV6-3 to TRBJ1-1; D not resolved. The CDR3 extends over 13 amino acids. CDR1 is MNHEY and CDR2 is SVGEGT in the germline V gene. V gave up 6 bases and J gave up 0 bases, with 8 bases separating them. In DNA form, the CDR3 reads TGTGCCAGCAGCTATATTATGAACACTGAAGCTTTCTTT. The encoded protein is CASSYIMNTEAFF.

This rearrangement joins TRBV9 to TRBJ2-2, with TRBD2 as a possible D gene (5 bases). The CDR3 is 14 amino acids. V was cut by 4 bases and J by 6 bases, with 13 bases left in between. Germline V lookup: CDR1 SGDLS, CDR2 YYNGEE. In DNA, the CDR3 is TGTGCCAGCAGCCCCCGGACTTTTCCCGGGGAGCTGTTTTTT. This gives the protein CASSPRTFPGELFF.

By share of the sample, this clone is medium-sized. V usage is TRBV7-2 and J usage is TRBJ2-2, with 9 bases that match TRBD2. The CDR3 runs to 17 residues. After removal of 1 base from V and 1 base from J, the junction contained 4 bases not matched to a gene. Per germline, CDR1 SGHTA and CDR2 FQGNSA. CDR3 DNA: TGTGCCAGCAGCTTAGTTAGCGGGAGTGAGAACACCGGGGAGCTGTTTTTT. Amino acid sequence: CASSLVSGSENTGELFF. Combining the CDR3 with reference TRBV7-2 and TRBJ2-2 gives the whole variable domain GAGVSQSPSNKVTEKGKDVELRCDPISGHTALYWYRQSLGQGLEFLIYFQGNSAPDKSGLPSDRFSAERTGGSVSTLTIQRTQQEDSAVYLCASSLVSGSENTGELFFGEGSRLTVL.

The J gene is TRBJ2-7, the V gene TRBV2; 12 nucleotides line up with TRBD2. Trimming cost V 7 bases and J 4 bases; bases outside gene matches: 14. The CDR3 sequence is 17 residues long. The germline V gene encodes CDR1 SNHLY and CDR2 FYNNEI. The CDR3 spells CASTGGASGGAMYEQYV. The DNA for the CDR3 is TGTGCCAGCACCGGTGGGGCTAGCGGGGGGGCAATGTACGAGCAGTACGTC.

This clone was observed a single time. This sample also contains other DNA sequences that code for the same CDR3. The CDR3, as DNA: TGCGCCAGCAGCTTGCCCGGGAACACCGGGGAGCTGTTTTTT. This encodes CASSLPGNTGELFF. The V call is TRBV5-1, the J call TRBJ2-2; D remains ambiguous. Deletions cut 1 base from V and 1 base from J, with 5 bases between. There are 14 residues in the CDR3. The germline CDR1 and CDR2 sequences are SGHRS and YFSETQ.

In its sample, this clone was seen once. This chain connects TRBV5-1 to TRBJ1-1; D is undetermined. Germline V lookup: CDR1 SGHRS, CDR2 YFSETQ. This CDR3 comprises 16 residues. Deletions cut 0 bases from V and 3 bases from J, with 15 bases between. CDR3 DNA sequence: TGCGCCAGCAGCTTGGCCGGGTTGGTGAGTGACACTGAAGCTTTCTTT. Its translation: CASSLAGLVSDTEAFF.

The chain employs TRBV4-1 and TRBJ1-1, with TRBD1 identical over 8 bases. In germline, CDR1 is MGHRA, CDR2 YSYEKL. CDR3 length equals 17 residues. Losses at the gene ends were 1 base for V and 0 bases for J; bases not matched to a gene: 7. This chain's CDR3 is CASSQGLGQGMNTEAFF. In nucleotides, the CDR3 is TGCGCCAGCAGCCAAGGCCTTGGACAGGGTATGAACACTGAAGCTTTCTTT.

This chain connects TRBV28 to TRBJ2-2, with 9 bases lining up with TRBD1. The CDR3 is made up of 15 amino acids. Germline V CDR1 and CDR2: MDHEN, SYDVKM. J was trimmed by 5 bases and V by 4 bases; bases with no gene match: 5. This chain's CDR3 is CASSSRDRVTGELFF. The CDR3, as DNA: TGTGCCAGCAGTTCTCGGGACAGGGTAACCGGGGAGCTGTTTTTT. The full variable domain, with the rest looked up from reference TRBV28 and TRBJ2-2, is DVKVTQSSRYLVKRTGEKVFLECVQDMDHENMFWYRQDPGLGLRLIYFSYDVKMKEKGDIPEGYSVSREKKERFSLILESASTNQTSMYLCASSSRDRVTGELFFGEGSRLTVL.

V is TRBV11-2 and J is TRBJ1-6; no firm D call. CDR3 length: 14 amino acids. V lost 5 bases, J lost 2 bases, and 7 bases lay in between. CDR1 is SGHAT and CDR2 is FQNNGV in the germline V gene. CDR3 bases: TGTGCCAGCAGCCGGGTAGCCTATAATTCACCCCTCCACTTT. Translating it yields CASSRVAYNSPLHF.

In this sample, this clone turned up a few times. The CDR3 here is CASSLNSGGLNEQFF. CDR3 DNA: TGCGCCAGCAGCTTGAACAGCGGGGGGTTAAATGAGCAGTTCTTC. This chain joins TRBV5-1 and TRBJ2-1, with 9 positions matching TRBD2. V dropped 1 base and J dropped 7; count of bases not matched to a gene: 6. The V gene's germline CDR1 is SGHRS and CDR2 YFSETQ. This CDR3 has 15 amino acids.

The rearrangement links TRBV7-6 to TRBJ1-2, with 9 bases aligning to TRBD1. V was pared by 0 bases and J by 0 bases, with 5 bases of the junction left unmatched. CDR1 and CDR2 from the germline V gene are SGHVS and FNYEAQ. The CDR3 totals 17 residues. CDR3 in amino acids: CASSLAGQGTANYGYTF. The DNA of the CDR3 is TGTGCCAGCAGCTTAGCAGGACAGGGGACCGCTAACTATGGCTACACCTTC.

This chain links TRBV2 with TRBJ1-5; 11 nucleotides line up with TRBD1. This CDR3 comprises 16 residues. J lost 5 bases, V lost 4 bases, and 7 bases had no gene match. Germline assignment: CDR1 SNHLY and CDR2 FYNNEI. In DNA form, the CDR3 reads TGTGCCAGCAGTGGAGGGACAGGGGGAGTTTATCAGCCCCAGCATTTT. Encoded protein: CASSGGTGGVYQPQHF. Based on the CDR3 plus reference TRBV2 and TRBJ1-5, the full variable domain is EPEVTQTPSHQVTQMGQEVILRCVPISNHLYFYWYRQILGQKVEFLVSFYNNEISEKSEIFDDQFSVERPDGSNFTLKIRSTKLEDSAMYFCASSGGTGGVYQPQHFGDGTRLSIL.

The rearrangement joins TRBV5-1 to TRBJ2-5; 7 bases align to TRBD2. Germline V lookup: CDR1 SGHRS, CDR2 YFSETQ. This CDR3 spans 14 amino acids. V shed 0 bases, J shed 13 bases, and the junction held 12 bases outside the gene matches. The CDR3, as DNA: TGCGCCAGCAGCTTGGAAGGCGGACTAGGGACTCCGTACTTC. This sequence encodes CASSLEGGLGTPYF.